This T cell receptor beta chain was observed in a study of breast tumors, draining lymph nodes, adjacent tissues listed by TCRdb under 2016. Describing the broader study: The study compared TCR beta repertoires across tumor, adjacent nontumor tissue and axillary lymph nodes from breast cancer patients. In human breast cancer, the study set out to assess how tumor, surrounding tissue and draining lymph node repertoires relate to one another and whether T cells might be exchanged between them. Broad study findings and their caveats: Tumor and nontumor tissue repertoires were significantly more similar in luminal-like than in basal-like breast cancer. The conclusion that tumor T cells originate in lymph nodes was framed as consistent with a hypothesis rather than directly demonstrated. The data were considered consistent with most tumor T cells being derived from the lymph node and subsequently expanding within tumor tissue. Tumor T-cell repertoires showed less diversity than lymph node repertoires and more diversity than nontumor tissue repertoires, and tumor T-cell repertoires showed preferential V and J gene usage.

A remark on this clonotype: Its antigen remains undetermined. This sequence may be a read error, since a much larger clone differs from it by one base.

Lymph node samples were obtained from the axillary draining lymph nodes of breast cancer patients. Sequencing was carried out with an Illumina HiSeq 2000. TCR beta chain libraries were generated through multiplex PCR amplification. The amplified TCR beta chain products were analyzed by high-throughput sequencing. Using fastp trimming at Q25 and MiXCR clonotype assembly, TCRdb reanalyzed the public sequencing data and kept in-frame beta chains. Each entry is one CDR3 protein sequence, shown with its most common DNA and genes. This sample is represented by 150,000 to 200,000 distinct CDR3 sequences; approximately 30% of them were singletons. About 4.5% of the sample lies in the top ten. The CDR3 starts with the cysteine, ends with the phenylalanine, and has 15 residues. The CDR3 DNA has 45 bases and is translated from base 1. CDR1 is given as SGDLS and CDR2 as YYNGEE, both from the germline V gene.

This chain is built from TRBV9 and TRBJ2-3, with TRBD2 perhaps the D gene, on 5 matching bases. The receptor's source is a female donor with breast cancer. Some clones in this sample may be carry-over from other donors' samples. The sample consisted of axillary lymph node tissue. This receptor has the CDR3 CASSPERSNTDTPYF. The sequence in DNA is TGTGCCAGCAGTCCAGAGCGGTCCAACACAGATACGCCGTATTTT.